Presented here are 30 T cell receptor beta chains from one specimen sequenced in a study of CXCR3-negative and CXCR3-positive naive CD8 T cells. Libraries of TRB cDNA were made by 5' RACE and carried UMIs. TCRdb re-called the 5' RACE reads and shows each CDR3 protein once, DNA omitted. The table lists 100,000 to 150,000 distinct CDR3 sequences. Sample: naive CXCR3- CD8+ T cells from blood. The subset: CD45RO-CCR7+CD27+CD95- naive CD8+ T cells lacking CXCR3 (TNR3-). Source of these receptors: a human donor in good health. Some clones in this sample may be carry-over from other donors' samples.

The V and J genes are TRBV7-9 and TRBJ2-2; no DNA is available, so the TRBD2 call from TCRdb remains unchecked. The CDR3 covers 16 residues. CDR1 is SEHNR, CDR2 FQNEAQ, per germline (reference sequence). Here the CDR3 reads CASSSPSGGNTGELLF.

The rearrangement uses TRBV27 and TRBJ2-1; TCRdb's D call, TRBD2, is unchecked because there is no DNA. The CDR3 totals 19 residues. The germline CDR1 and CDR2 sequences are MNHEY and SMNVEV (reference sequence). The CDR3 sequence is CASSLFWLAGAPSYNEQFF.

The V and J genes are TRBV9 and TRBJ2-3; without DNA, the TCRdb call of TRBD1 cannot be checked. The CDR3 sequence is 16 residues long. Germline V lookup: CDR1 SGDLS, CDR2 YYNGEE. This CDR3 reads CASSVSGSAATDTQYF.

The rearrangement joins TRBV18 to TRBJ2-1; with no DNA, the TCRdb D assignment of TRBD1 cannot be verified. The germline V gene encodes CDR1 KGHSH and CDR2 LQKENI. The CDR3 is 14 amino acids. The CDR3 loop reads CASLGTSSYNEQFF.

The V gene is TRBV4-1, the J gene TRBJ2-2; the D call of TRBD1 rests on TCRdb alone, since no DNA is present to check it. The CDR3 sequence is 16 residues long. Germline V gene lookup returns CDR1 MGHRA and CDR2 YSYEKL. The chain's CDR3 is CASSQAQGGATGELFF.

The chain carries TRBV29-1 and TRBJ2-3. Germline V gene sequence: CDR1 SQVTM, CDR2 ANQGSEA. CDR3 length equals 11 residues. CDR3 residues: CSVFITDTQYF.

This chain joins TRBV7-6 and TRBJ2-7; TCRdb outputs TRBD1, but without DNA this stays unchecked. The CDR3 is 14 amino acids. Germline V lookup: CDR1 SGHVS, CDR2 FNYEAQ. The CDR3 here is CASSQGSPSYEQYF.

The chain uses TRBV7-2 and TRBJ1-1. The CDR3 loop spans 14 amino acids. CDR1 and CDR2 (germline): SGHTA, FQGNSA. The CDR3 here is CASSLLGVGTEAFF.

CDR3 residues: CSARDPDTWNTEAFF. The J gene is TRBJ1-1, the V gene TRBV20-1; TCRdb reports TRBD1, a call that lacks DNA to check it against. The germline gives CDR1 DFQATT, CDR2 SNEGSKA (reference sequence). CDR3 size: 15 residues.

The chain uses TRBV6-2 or TRBV6-3 and TRBJ1-1; the TRBD1 assignment by TCRdb is unverifiable without DNA. The length of the CDR3 is 14 residues. Germline-derived CDR1 and CDR2 are MNHEY and SVGEGT. The CDR3 loop is CASTTGSWGYEAFF.

CDR3 sequence reads: CASGLTGVNSPLHF. The V gene is TRBV25-1, the J gene TRBJ1-6; TCRdb names TRBD1, which stays unverified in the absence of DNA. This CDR3 has 14 amino acids. Germline loops: CDR1 MGHDK, CDR2 SYGVNS.

This chain uses TRBV2 with TRBJ2-7. Per the germline V gene, CDR1 is SNHLY and CDR2 is FYNNEI. CDR3 size: 16 residues. Here the CDR3 reads CASSDLVPRSSYEQYF.

The J gene is TRBJ2-7, the V gene TRBV27; the TCRdb D gene call, TRBD1, has no DNA to confirm it. Germline V gene sequence: CDR1 MNHEY, CDR2 SMNVEV (reference sequence). The CDR3 runs 14 residues. CDR3 amino acids: CASQFGTGDYEQYF.

The CDR3 sequence is CSGEQGTATDNEQFF. V and J are TRBV29-1 and TRBJ2-1; absent DNA, TCRdb's TRBD1 call cannot be checked. Germline lookup yields CDR1 SQVTM and CDR2 ANQGSEA. The CDR3 is 15 amino acids.

The chain links TRBV12-3 or TRBV12-4 to TRBJ2-3; TCRdb designates TRBD2, a call that cannot be tested without DNA. The CDR3 consists of 17 residues. The CDR3 reads CASSPQAIAGTGDTQYF.

The chain carries TRBV3-1 and TRBJ2-5; the D gene TCRdb calls, TRBD1, cannot be checked with no DNA. Germline V lookup: CDR1 LGHDT, CDR2 YNNKEL (reference sequence). The CDR3 is made up of 15 amino acids. This CDR3 is CASSPRSAGQETQYF.

The chain joins TRBV13 to TRBJ2-3; the TCRdb call, TRBD2, lacks DNA for checking. The CDR3 is 16 residues long. Germline V gene lookup returns CDR1 PRHDT and CDR2 FYEKMQ (reference sequence). This chain's CDR3 is CASSLEAGGAPDTQYF.

This chain links TRBV29-1 with TRBJ2-5. Germline V lookup: CDR1 SQVTM, CDR2 ANQGSEA. The length of the CDR3 is 13 residues. This CDR3 is CSVEVGLGETQYF.

The chain employs TRBV29-1 and TRBJ2-7; the D call from TCRdb, TRBD1, cannot be confirmed without DNA. Germline CDR1 is SQVTM and CDR2 is ANQGSEA. This CDR3 contains 14 residues. The CDR3 is CSVDGEGGSYEQYF.

The V and J genes are TRBV5-5 and TRBJ2-3; the TCRdb call, TRBD1, lacks DNA for checking. This CDR3 comprises 15 residues. Germline V gene sequence: CDR1 SGHKS, CDR2 YYEKEE (reference sequence). CDR3 region: CASSPGQAATDTQYF.

The V gene is TRBV15, the J gene TRBJ2-7; the TCRdb call, TRBD1, lacks DNA for checking. Germline V gene data show CDR1 as LNHNV and CDR2 as YYDKDF (reference sequence). CDR3 length: 14 amino acids. The CDR3 loop is CATSTDRWTYEQYF.

The rearrangement links TRBV29-1 to TRBJ1-2. The CDR3 is made up of 11 amino acids. Germline loops: CDR1 SQVTM, CDR2 ANQGSEA. This chain's CDR3 is CSVGTNYGYTF.

The chain couples TRBV6-5 to TRBJ1-1; TCRdb selects TRBD1, and the lack of DNA leaves this call unchecked. The CDR3 is 15 amino acids. Germline values: CDR1 MNHEY, CDR2 SVGAGI. CDR3 sequence: CASSHRTGRDTEAFF.

This sequence joins TRBV11-2 and TRBJ2-1; TCRdb designates TRBD2, a call that cannot be tested without DNA. This CDR3 has 17 amino acids. Germline CDR1 is SGHAT and CDR2 is FQNNGV. CDR3 region: CASSLGEGGPSYNEQFF. The full variable domain, in which reference TRBV11-2 and TRBJ2-1 provide the parts outside the CDR3, is EAGVAQSPRYKIIEKRQSVAFWCNPISGHATLYWYQQILGQGPKLLIQFQNNGVVDDSQLPKDRFSAERLKGVDSTLKIQPAKLEDSAVYLCASSLGEGGPSYNEQFFGPGTRLTVL.

The chain recombines TRBV9 with TRBJ2-7; lacking DNA, the TRBD1 call made by TCRdb goes unchecked. CDR3 size: 15 residues. CDR1 and CDR2 (germline): SGDLS, YYNGEE. The CDR3 is CASSVGRDTPYEQYF. The whole variable domain, filled in from reference TRBV9 and TRBJ2-7, reads DSGVTQTPKHLITATGQRVTLRCSPRSGDLSVYWYQQSLDQGLQFLIQYYNGEERAKGNILERFSAQQFPDLHSELNLSSLELGDSALYFCASSVGRDTPYEQYFGPGTRLTVT.

V gene TRBV2 combines with J gene TRBJ2-3; TCRdb lists TRBD2, though no DNA is available to test this call. Looked up from germline, CDR1 is SNHLY and CDR2 is FYNNEI. CDR3 length equals 12 residues. The CDR3 is CASRRETDTQYF.

The chain is built from TRBV12-3 or TRBV12-4 and TRBJ1-4; the TCRdb call, TRBD1, lacks DNA for checking. The CDR3 has 11 amino acids. The chain's CDR3 is CASSFQGTLFF.

The rearrangement links TRBV5-6 to TRBJ2-7; TCRdb names TRBD2, which stays unverified in the absence of DNA. Germline loops: CDR1 SGHDT, CDR2 YYEEEE. This CDR3 region has 14 residues. The CDR3 sequence is CASSLGSSAYEQYF.

The chain links TRBV12-3 or TRBV12-4 to TRBJ2-7; absent DNA, TCRdb's TRBD1 call cannot be checked. CDR3 size: 13 residues. CDR3 protein: CASSTGLAYEQYF.

This chain links TRBV29-1 with TRBJ2-5; TCRdb outputs TRBD1, but without DNA this stays unchecked. Looked up from germline, CDR1 is SQVTM and CDR2 is ANQGSEA. The CDR3 contains 14 residues. The chain's CDR3 is CSVADALAPETQYF.